The source of this T cell receptor (beta chain) is a study of T cells in Graves' hyperthyroidism and ophthalmopathy. The V gene end was trimmed by 6 bases and the J gene end by 5 bases; junction bases not matched to a gene: 7. The germline V gene has CDR1 DFQATT and CDR2 SNEGSKA (reference sequence). The CDR3 contains 13 residues. Study-level points and caveats: Most thyroid-expanded clonotypes above 0.001 were also found in blood.

This clonotype was seen ten or more times. No antigen is known for it. The TCR beta CDR3 regions underwent amplification using RNA transcripts as the source. HTBI primers drove first-round RT-PCR of the TCR CDR3. TCRdb itself ran the multiplex PCR reads through MiXCR, one entry per CDR3 protein. Among roughly 660,000 distinct CDR3 sequences listed, 17% were seen once. Input material: blood. V is TRBV20-1 and J is TRBJ2-5, with 9 nucleotides matching TRBD1. The origin of this receptor is a man aged 50 or older with Graves' hyperthyroidism. CDR3 residues: CSAERTGVETQYF. The CDR3 DNA reads TGCAGTGCGGAGCGGACAGGGGTGGAGACCCAGTACTTC.